The present entry profiles one TCR beta chain with its context. The antigen it recognizes is unknown. Nothing much larger sits one base from this clone, and base qualities are not available. CDR1 and CDR2 were assigned from the germline V gene as SGDLS and YYNGEE. V and J are truncated by 4 bases and 0 bases respectively, leaving an intervening sequence of 8 bases. Measured from the cysteine to the phenylalanine, the CDR3 is 14 residues long. Only the CDR3 DNA stays, 42 bases, in frame from base 1. The meaning of the sample's treatment or condition label: some 20 received Ad26.COV2.S at low or high dose, single or two shots; several received placebo; per-sample allocation not given. Repertoires of vaccine and placebo recipients were sequenced from samples taken on day 63 after the first injection. Cohort 1b enrolled some 25 adults aged 18-55 years at a single site in Boston, USA, between 29 July and 7 August 2020. Ad26.COV2.S was a replication-incompetent adenovirus type 26 vector that expressed a prefusion-stabilized SARS-CoV-2 spike protein derived from the original Wuhan strain.

This entry belongs to a study of Ad26.COV2.S vaccination and SARS-CoV-2 variants (dated by TCRdb to the early 2020s). Regarding the complete study: Vaccine-arm donors were drawn from COV1001, a multicentre, randomized, double-blind, placebo-controlled phase I-IIa trial of Ad26.COV2.S in healthy adults. Dosing of Ad26.COV2.S was intramuscular, at either 5x10^10 or 1x10^11 viral particles, delivered as one shot or as two shots spaced 56 days apart. TCRbeta repertoire sequencing served as the tool for gauging how specific and how broad the SARS-CoV-2-reactive T cell receptors were following Ad26.COV2.S vaccination. The TCR-sequenced set comprised approximately 32 samples: some 19 Ad26.COV2.S vaccine recipients, 5 placebo recipients and 8 SARS-CoV-2 convalescent individuals. Participants in the trial were split at random into five groups of five each, receiving low-dose or high-dose Ad26.COV2.S once or twice, or else placebo on both occasions. Blinding of investigators to trial group allocation was maintained during experiments and outcome assessment. Paper-wide results and their limitations: Vaccine and placebo recipients had comparable non-spike TCR breadth, which fits with the vaccine containing only spike. It was noted by the authors that total T cell responses may have been underestimated by the TCR breadth and depth analyses. Substantial breadth of spike-specific CD8+ and CD4+ T cell responses was reported after vaccination. Ad26.COV2.S recipients had higher spike-specific TCR breadth than placebo recipients (P = 0.0014). The study lacked the statistical power to compare responses across vaccine doses or regimens.

TCRbeta CDR3 regions were sequenced with the immunoSEQ Assay. After extraction, genomic DNA underwent amplification by bias-controlled multiplex PCR, followed by high-throughput sequencing. The paper's data handling went like this. To quantify the absolute abundance of every unique TCRbeta CDR3 region, sequences were collapsed and filtered. T cell fraction was estimated by normalizing TCRbeta template counts to usable DNA, which was measured by amplifying reference genes present in all nucleated cells. Repertoire TCRs were annotated as SARS-CoV-2-specific when V gene, CDR3 amino acid sequence and J gene were exactly matched to a known reactive TCR set. The reference SARS-CoV-2 TCR set came from MIRA and was filtered for enrichment in COVID-19-positive ImmuneCODE repertoires, removing public or cross-reactive TCRs. Using the MIRA antigens, annotated TCRs were further analysed by specific ORF or by position within an ORF. Depth was the summed frequency of annotated unique rearrangements, while breadth was defined as annotated unique rearrangements over total unique productive rearrangements. Group comparisons of TCR breadth used two-sided Wilcoxon rank-sum tests. In its TCRdb copy, this immuneACCESS table keeps in-frame sequences only and misses some clones. Where compared with another copy, unresolved V genes explain less than half of these, and the others have no known cause. That table is the source of V, J and clone size, and D and trimming were worked out from the DNA. For this sample there are 380,000 or so clones; roughly 91% appear just once. Just under 5% of the sample is in the top ten clones.

The clonotype originates from a person between 18 and 65 years old who received the Ad26.COV2.S COVID-19 vaccine or a placebo. The source was peripheral blood, collected in a trial of Ad26.COV2.S vaccine versus placebo. Here the chain combines TRBV9 and TRBJ2-1, with the D gene not clear enough to name. Here the CDR3 is given as CASSPGHSYNEQFF. The DNA sequence is given as TGTGCCAGCAGCCCAGGCCACTCCTACAATGAGCAGTTCTTC.